A selection of T cell receptor beta chains follows, all from one sample in a study of regulatory T cells in long-lasting Graves disease. TCRdb reanalysed the multiplex PCR reads using MiXCR and keeps one entry per CDR3 protein. Of roughly 400,000 distinct CDR3 sequences in the sample, about 15% were seen once. This sample was shared with a second study, whose subject was T cells in Graves' hyperthyroidism and ophthalmopathy.

Sequencing was performed on peripheral blood mononuclear cells (PBMCs), taken at new diagnosis, from a patient treated with antithyroid drugs. Receptors originate from a woman aged 40 to 49 with Graves disease. CDR3s include the opening cysteine and the closing phenylalanine or tryptophan.

V,CDR3
TRBV19,CASSPAPGATNEKLFF
TRBV20-1,CSAREVESGTDTQYF
TRBV5-1,CASSLGVPNQPQHF
TRBV19,CASSSPDSYGYTF
TRBV3-1,CASSYFGSEAFF
TRBV19,CASSGGGITNYGYTF
TRBV27,CASSKGDGDEQYF
TRBV11-2,CASSFSTDGYGELFF
TRBV19,CASSARDRGTYEQYF
TRBV28,CASSPLSPSTDTQYF
TRBV27,CASSGWGTGRFEQYF
TRBV2,CASSERAPGSGNTIYF
TRBV19,CASLTLDSSNTEAFF
TRBV28,CASSFNRDRGYEQYF
TRBV4-1,CASSHEGQGAMNTEAFF
TRBV5-4,CASSLHSVETQYF
TRBV7-9,CASSQGQYTEAFF
TRBV30,CAWGVGGLKGADTQYF
TRBV19,CASRFGGRGQPQHF
TRBV10-3,CAIGGQGRNRASTDTQYF
TRBV7-9,CAIEVTLSGGYTF
TRBV5-6,CASSSKIRLAEETQYF
TRBV15,CATSRVQGTNTGELFF
TRBV7-3,CASSSAGEPTDTQYF
TRBV20-1,CSARDQRRSDTEAFF